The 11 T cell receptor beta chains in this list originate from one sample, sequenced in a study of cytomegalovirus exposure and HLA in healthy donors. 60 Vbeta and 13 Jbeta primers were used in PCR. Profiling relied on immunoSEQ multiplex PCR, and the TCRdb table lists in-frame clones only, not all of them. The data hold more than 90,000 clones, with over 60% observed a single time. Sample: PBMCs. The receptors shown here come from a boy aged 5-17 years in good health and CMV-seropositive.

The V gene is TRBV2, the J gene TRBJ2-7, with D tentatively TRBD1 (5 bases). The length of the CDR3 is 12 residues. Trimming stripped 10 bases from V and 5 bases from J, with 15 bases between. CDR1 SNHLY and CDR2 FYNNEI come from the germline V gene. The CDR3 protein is CAIQGGEDEQYF. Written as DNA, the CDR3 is TGTGCCATCCAGGGCGGAGAAGACGAGCAGTACTTC.

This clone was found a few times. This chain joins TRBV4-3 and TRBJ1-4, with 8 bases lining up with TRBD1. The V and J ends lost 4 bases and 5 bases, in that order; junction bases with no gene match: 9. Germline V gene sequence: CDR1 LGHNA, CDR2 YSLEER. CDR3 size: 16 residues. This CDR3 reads CASSPYGQGRNEKLFF. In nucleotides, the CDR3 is TGCGCCAGCAGCCCATATGGACAGGGTAGAAATGAAAAACTGTTTTTT.

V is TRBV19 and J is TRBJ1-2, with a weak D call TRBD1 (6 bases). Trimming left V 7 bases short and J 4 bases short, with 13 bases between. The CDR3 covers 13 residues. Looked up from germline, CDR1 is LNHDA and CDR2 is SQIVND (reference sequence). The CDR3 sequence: CASNRDGGYGYTF. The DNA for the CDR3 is TGTGCCAGTAACAGGGACGGAGGCTATGGCTACACCTTC.

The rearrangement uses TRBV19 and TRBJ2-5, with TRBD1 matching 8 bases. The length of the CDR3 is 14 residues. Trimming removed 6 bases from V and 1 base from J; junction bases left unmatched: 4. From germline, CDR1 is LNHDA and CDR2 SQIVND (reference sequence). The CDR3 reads CASRRGQGQETQYF. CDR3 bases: TGTGCCAGTAGACGCGGACAGGGCCAAGAGACCCAGTACTTC.

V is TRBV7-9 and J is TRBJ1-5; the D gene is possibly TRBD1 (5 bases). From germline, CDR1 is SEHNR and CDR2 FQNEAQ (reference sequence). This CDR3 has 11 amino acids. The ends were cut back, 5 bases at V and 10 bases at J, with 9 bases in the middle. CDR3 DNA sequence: TGTGCCAGCAGCAGGGGAAGTCCCCAGCATTTT. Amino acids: CASSRGSPQHF.

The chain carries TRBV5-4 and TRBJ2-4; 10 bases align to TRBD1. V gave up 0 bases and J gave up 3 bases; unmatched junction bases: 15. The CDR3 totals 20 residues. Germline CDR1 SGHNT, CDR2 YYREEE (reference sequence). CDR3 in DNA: TGTGCCAGCAGCTTGGACCGGGACAGGGGTTTAGAAATCGGCAAAAACATTCAGTACTTC. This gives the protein CASSLDRDRGLEIGKNIQYF.

The CDR3 DNA sequence: TGTGCCAGCAGCCGGCGCGGGACCTACTCTGGGGCCAACGTCCTGACTTTC. The encoded protein is CASSRRGTYSGANVLTF. The V and J genes are TRBV27 and TRBJ2-6, with D possibly being TRBD2 (6 bases). V was trimmed by 6 bases and J by 0 bases, leaving 15 bases between them. From germline, CDR1 is MNHEY and CDR2 SMNVEV (reference sequence). The CDR3 has 17 residues.

CDR3 DNA: TGTGCCAGCAGGCGGGGACAGGGGAACCGCTACGAGCAGTACTTC. Its protein product is CASRRGQGNRYEQYF. V and J are TRBV6-6 and TRBJ2-7; 10 bases agree with TRBD1. Trimming at V came to 6 bases and at J to 3 bases, leaving 8 bases not matched to a gene. The CDR3 is 15 amino acids. Germline V gives CDR1 MNHNY, CDR2 SVGAGI (reference sequence).

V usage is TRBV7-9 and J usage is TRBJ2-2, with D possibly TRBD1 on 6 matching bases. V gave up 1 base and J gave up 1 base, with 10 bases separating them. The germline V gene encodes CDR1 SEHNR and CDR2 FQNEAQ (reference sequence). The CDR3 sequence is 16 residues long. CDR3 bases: TGTGCCAGCAGCTTAGACCCACAGGGGAACACCGGGGAGCTGTTTTTT. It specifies CASSLDPQGNTGELFF.

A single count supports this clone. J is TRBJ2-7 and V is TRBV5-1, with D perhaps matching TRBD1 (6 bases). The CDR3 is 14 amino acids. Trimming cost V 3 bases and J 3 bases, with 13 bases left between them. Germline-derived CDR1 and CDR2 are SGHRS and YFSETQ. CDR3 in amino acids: CASSYLTGYYEQYF. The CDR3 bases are TGCGCCAGCAGCTACTTGACAGGATACTACGAGCAGTACTTC.

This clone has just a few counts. CDR3: CASSDLSGWSSPLHF. The DNA for the CDR3 is TGTGCCAGCAGTGACCTATCAGGGTGGAGTTCACCCCTCCACTTT. The chain uses TRBV6-1 and TRBJ1-6; D might be TRBD1 (5 bases). Deletions cut 3 bases from V and 9 bases from J, with 15 bases between. The CDR3 sequence is 15 residues long. In germline, CDR1 is MNHNS, CDR2 SASEGT.